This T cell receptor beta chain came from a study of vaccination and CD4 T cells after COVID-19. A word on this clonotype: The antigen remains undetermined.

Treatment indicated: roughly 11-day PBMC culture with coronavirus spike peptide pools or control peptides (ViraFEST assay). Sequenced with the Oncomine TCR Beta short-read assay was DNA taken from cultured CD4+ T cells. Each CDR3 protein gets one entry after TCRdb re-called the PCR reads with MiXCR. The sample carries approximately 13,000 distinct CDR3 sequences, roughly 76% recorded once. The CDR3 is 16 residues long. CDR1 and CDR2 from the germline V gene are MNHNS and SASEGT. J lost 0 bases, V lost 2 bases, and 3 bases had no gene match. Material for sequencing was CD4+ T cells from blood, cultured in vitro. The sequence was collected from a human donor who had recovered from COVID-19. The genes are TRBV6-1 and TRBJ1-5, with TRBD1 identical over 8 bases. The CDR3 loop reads CASSETGGYSNQPQHF. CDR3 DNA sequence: TGTGCCAGCAGTGAAACAGGGGGATATAGCAATCAGCCCCAGCATTTT.